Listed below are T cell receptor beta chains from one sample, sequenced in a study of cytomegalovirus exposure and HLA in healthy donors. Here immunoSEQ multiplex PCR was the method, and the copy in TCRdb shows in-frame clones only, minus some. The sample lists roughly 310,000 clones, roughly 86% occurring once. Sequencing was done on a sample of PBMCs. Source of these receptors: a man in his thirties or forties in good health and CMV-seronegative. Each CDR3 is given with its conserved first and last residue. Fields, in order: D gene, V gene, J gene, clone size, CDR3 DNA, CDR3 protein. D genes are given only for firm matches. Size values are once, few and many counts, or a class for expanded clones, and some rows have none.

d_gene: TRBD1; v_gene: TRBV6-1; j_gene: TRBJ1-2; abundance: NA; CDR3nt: TGTGCCAGCAGTCAATCAACAGGGGGGGAATATGGCTACACCTTC; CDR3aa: CASSQSTGGEYGYTF
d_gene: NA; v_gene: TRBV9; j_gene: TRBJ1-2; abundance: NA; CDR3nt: TGTGCCAGCAGCCCCGGGAACTATGGCTACACCTTC; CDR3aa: CASSPGNYGYTF
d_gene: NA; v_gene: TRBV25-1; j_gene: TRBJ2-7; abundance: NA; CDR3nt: TGTGCCAGCAGCGAGGGAGGCTACGAGCAGTACTTC; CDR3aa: CASSEGGYEQYF
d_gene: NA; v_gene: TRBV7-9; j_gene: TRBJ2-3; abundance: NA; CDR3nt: TGTGCCAGCAGATCCCAGGGCACAGATACGCAGTATTTT; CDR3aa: CASRSQGTDTQYF
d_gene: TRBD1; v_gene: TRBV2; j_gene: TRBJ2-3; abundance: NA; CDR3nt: TGTGCCAGCAGGGGACAGGGGCTAGGCACAGATACGCAGTATTTT; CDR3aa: CASRGQGLGTDTQYF
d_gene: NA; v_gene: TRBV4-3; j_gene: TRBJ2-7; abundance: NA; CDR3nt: TGCGCCAGCAGCCAAGATCTCTTTACAGGGTCGAACTACGAGCAGTACTTC; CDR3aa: CASSQDLFTGSNYEQYF
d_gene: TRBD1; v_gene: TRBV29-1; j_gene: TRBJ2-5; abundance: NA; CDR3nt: TGCAGCGCTGGACAGGGCCTAGGGGAGACCCAGTACTTC; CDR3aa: CSAGQGLGETQYF
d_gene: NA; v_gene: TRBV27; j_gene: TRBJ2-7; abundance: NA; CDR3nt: TGTGCCAGCAGTTTAACAGGGGAGGTGGCCTACGAGCAGTACTTC; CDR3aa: CASSLTGEVAYEQYF
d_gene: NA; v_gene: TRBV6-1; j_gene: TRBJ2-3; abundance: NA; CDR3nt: TGTGCCAGAGGGAGCAGCACAGATACGCAGTATTTT; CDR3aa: CARGSSTDTQYF
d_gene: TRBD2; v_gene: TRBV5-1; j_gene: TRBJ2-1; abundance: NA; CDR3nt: TGCGCCAGCAGCTTGACAACAGCGGGGGTGTACAATGAGCAGTTCTTC; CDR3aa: CASSLTTAGVYNEQFF
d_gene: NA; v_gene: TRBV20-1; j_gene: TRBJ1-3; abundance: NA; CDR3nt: TGCAGTGCTGTCTATGGAAACACCATATATTTT; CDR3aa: CSAVYGNTIYF
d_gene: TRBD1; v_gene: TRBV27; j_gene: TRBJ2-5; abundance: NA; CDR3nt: TGTGCCAGCAGTTCACTGAAAACAGGGGGCCTGGAGACCCAGTACTTC; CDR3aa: CASSSLKTGGLETQYF
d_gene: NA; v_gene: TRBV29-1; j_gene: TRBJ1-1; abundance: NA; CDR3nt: TGCAGCGTCGGTCACGGGGGGTGGACTGAAGCTTTCTTT; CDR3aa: CSVGHGGWTEAFF
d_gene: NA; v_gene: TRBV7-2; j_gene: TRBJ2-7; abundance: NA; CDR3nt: TGTGCCAGCAGCAAGTCTAGATCCGAGCAGTACTTC; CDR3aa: CASSKSRSEQYF
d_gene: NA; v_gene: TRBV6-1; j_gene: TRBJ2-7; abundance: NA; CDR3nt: TGTGCCAGCAGTGAGGAGGCACTTCTCTACGAGCAGTACTTC; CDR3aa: CASSEEALLYEQYF
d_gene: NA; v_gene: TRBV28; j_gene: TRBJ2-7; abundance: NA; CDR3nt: TGTGCCAGCACCCTTGGAGACTCCTACGAGCAGTACTTC; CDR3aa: CASTLGDSYEQYF
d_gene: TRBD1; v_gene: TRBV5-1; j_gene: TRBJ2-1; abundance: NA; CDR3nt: TGCGCCAGCAGCTCCGACCGGACAGGGGGGTACAATGAGCAGTTCTTC; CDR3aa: CASSSDRTGGYNEQFF
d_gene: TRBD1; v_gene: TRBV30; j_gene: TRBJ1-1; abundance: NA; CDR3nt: TGTGCCTGGATGAAGACAGGGGGGTTGGGCACTGAAGCTTTCTTT; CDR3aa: CAWMKTGGLGTEAFF
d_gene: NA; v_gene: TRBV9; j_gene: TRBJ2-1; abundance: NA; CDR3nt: TGTGCCAGCAGCGTTGGAAGGGGAAAATCCTACAATGAGCAGTTCTTC; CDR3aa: CASSVGRGKSYNEQFF
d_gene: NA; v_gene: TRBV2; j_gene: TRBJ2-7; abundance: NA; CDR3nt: TGTGCCAGCAGTGATGGGGGACATAGCTCCTACGAGCAGTACTTC; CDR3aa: CASSDGGHSSYEQYF
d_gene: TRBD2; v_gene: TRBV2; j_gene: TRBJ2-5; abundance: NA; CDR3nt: TGTGCCAGCAGTTTTCGACTAGCGGGGGGCGAGGAGACCCAGTACTTC; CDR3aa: CASSFRLAGGEETQYF
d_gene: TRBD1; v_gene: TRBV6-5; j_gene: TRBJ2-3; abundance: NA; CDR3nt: TGTGCCAGCAGTAGGAGACAGGGGAGCACAGATACGCAGTATTTT; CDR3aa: CASSRRQGSTDTQYF
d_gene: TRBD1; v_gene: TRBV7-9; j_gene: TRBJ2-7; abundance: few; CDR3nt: TGTGCCAGCAGCGCCGGGACAGGGCGGTACGAGCAGTACTTC; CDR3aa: CASSAGTGRYEQYF
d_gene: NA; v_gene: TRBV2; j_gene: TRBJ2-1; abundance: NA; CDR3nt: TGTGCCAGCAGTGAGTCGTCCCGGGAGCAGTTCTTC; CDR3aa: CASSESSREQFF
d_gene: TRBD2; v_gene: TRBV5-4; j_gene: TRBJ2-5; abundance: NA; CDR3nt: TGTGCCAGCAGCTTGAGGTGGGGGACTAGCGGGGATGTAGAGACCCAGTACTTC; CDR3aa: CASSLRWGTSGDVETQYF
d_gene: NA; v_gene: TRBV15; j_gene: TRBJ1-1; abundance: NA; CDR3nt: TGTGCCACCAGCAGAGACGGGAACACTGAAGCTTTCTTT; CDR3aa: CATSRDGNTEAFF
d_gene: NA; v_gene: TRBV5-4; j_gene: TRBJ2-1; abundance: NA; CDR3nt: TGTGCCAGCAGCTTTCGCGGTAAACCCTACAATGAGCAGTTCTTC; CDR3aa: CASSFRGKPYNEQFF
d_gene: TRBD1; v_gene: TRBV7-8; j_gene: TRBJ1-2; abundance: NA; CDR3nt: TGTGCCAGCAACCCGACAGGGGCCGGCTATGGCTACACCTTC; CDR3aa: CASNPTGAGYGYTF
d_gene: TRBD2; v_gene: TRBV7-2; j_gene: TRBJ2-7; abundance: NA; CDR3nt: TGTGCCAGCAGCTTAGCACGGGGACTAGCGGGCAACTCCTACGAGCAGTACTTC; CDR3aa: CASSLARGLAGNSYEQYF
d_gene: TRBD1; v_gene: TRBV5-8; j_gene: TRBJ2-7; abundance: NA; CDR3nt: TGTGCCAGCAGCAACCCAGGGACAGCCACCTACGAGCAGTACTTC; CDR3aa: CASSNPGTATYEQYF
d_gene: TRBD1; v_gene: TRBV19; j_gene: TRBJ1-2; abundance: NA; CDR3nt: TGTGCCAGTAGTATATTCCGGGACAGGGGATTGGATGGCTACACCTTC; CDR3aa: CASSIFRDRGLDGYTF
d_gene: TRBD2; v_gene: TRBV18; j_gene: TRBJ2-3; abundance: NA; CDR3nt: TGTGCCAGCTCACGACTAGCGGGGGAGTCTGATACAGATACGCAGTATTTT; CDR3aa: CASSRLAGESDTDTQYF
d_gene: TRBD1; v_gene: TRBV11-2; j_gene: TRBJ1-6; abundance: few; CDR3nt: TGTGCCAGCAGCTTAGCGACAGGGGGTCTTAATTCACCCCTCCACTTT; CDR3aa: CASSLATGGLNSPLHF
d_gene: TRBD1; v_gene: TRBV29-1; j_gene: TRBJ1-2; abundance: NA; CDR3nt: TGCAGCGTACCCGGGACAGGAGCTAACTATGGCTACACCTTC; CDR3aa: CSVPGTGANYGYTF
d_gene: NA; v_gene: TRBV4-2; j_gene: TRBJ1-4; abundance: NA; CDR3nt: TGTGCCAGCAGCCTTAATACTCCGGGACACCTGACACTAGTTGCAACTAATGAAAAACTGTTTTTT; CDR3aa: CASSLNTPGHLTLVATNEKLFF
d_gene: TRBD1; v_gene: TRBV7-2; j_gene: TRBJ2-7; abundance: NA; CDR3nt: TGTGCCAGCAGCTACAGGGGCAGCTCCTACGAGCAGTACTTC; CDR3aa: CASSYRGSSYEQYF
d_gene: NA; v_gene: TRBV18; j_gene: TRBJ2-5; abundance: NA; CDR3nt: TGTGCCAGCTCGCAAGGACTGCAAGAGACCCAGTACTTC; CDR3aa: CASSQGLQETQYF
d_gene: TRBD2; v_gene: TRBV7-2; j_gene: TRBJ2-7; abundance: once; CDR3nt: TGTGCCAGCAGCCCCCGGGCAGCGGGGTCCTACGAGCAGTACTTC; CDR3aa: CASSPRAAGSYEQYF
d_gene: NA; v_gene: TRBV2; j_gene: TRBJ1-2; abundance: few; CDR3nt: TGTGCCAGCAGTGTCGGGGACACGGACTATGGCTACACCTTC; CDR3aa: CASSVGDTDYGYTF
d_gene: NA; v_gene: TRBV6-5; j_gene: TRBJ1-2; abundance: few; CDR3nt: TGTGCCAGCAAAGAGGATGGCTACACCTTC; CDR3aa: CASKEDGYTF
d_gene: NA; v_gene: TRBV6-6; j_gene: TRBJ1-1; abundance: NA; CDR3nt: TGTGCCAGCAGGCCGATCCGGGACAACCTTGAAGCTTTCTTT; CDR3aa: CASRPIRDNLEAFF
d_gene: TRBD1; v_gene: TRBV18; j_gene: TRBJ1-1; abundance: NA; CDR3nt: TGTGCCAGCTCACCACAGGGGGCAAGGATGGCTTTCTTT; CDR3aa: CASSPQGARMAFF